This T cell receptor (beta chain) was sequenced during a study of control samples from healthy donors and cancer patients (dated by TCRdb to the early 2020s). CDR1 and CDR2 are drawn from the germline V gene: MDHEN, SYDVKM. Spanning cysteine to phenylalanine, the CDR3 consists of 12 amino acids. Only the CDR3 part of the read is kept: 36 bases, read in frame from the first base. The germline ends are 12 bases apart after V is trimmed by 6 bases and J by 6 bases. Library creation used the immunoSEQ multiplex PCR assay. TCRdb re-hosts the immuneACCESS table, in-frame sequences only. Its copies lack some clones; in the studies checked, an unresolved V gene accounts for under half of them, and the cause for the rest is not known. The sample table shows 55,000 to 75,000 clones, and more than 75% are seen once. Of the sample, approximately 2.1% is held by the ten largest clones. This clone was detected only a few times. The target of this receptor is not known. No quality values exist for individual bases; no much larger clone is one base distant.

The sample was PBMCs. The sequence came from a woman aged 45-60 years with head and neck cancer. The chain employs TRBV28 and TRBJ2-7; tentative D gene TRBD2, with 6 bases matching. The DNA sequence is as follows: TGTGCCAGCAGCCCCCCCGGGGGCGAGCAGTACTTC. This sequence encodes CASSPPGGEQYF.